This is a list of T cell receptor beta chains from one sample in a study of cytomegalovirus exposure and HLA in healthy donors. Produced via immunoSEQ multiplex PCR; TCRdb's table is partial and in-frame only. The sample holds 150,000 or so clones; around four fifths are singletons and the top ten take 1.9%. Material for sequencing was PBMCs. These receptor sequences come from a woman aged 40 to 50 in good health and CMV-seronegative. Both conserved end residues are part of each CDR3. The order of the fields is clone size, D gene, J gene, V gene, CDR3 protein, CDR3 DNA. A D gene is named only where the DNA matches it firmly. The size of a clone is reported for some rows only, either as once, few or many, or as a class for expanded clones.

>NA|NA|TRBJ1-2|TRBV6-6
CASRMGAPGGYTF
TGTGCCAGCAGAATGGGGGCGCCGGGAGGCTACACCTTC
>NA|TRBD1|TRBJ2-1|TRBV19
CASTPGTGYYEQFF
TGTGCCAGTACACCCGGGACAGGGTATTATGAGCAGTTCTTC
>NA|NA|TRBJ2-7|TRBV4-3
CASSQGTASYEQYF
TGCGCCAGCAGCCAAGGGACTGCTTCCTACGAGCAGTACTTC
>NA|NA|TRBJ2-1|TRBV7-9
CASSSRRPRGISYNEQFF
TGTGCCAGCAGCTCGCGCCGACCTAGGGGGATCTCCTACAATGAGCAGTTCTTC
>NA|NA|TRBJ1-4|TRBV28
CASSLKTARKLFF
TGTGCCAGCAGTCTTAAGACAGCTCGGAAACTGTTTTTT
>few|TRBD2|TRBJ2-4|TRBV19
CASSIGLGTSGNPAKNIQYF
TGTGCCAGTAGTATAGGCTTGGGGACTAGCGGGAACCCGGCCAAAAACATTCAGTACTTC
>NA|TRBD2|TRBJ2-7|TRBV28
CASPPPGLAGVRSDEQYF
TGTGCCAGCCCCCCCCCGGGACTAGCGGGAGTACGGTCGGACGAGCAGTACTTC
>few|NA|TRBJ1-2|TRBV7-2
CASSPSRADGYTF
TGTGCCAGCAGCCCGAGCAGGGCCGATGGCTACACCTTC
>NA|TRBD1|TRBJ1-2|TRBV28
CASSLYTGTVNGYTF
TGTGCCAGCAGTTTATACACCGGGACAGTCAATGGCTACACCTTC
>NA|TRBD2|TRBJ2-1|TRBV5-4
CASSQDQASGGYEQFF
TGCGCCAGCAGCCAAGATCAGGCTAGCGGGGGCTATGAGCAGTTCTTC
>NA|NA|TRBJ2-5|TRBV9
CASSVGELETQYF
TGTGCCAGCAGCGTAGGAGAATTGGAGACCCAGTACTTC
>NA|NA|TRBJ2-5|TRBV25-1
CASSESVPPGTQYF
TGTGCCAGCAGTGAATCCGTCCCCCCGGGGACCCAGTACTTC
>NA|NA|TRBJ2-7|TRBV4-1
CASSQGGEVYEQYF
TGCGCCAGCAGCCAAGGGGGAGAGGTCTACGAGCAGTACTTC
>NA|NA|TRBJ2-1|TRBV25-1
CASSEEVSYNEQFF
TGTGCCAGCAGTGAGGAGGTCTCCTACAATGAGCAGTTCTTC
>NA|NA|TRBJ2-1|TRBV5-1
CASSSELEQFF
TGCGCCAGCAGCTCCGAACTAGAGCAGTTCTTC